This passage covers 25 T cell receptor beta chains from one sample sequenced in a study of radiotherapy plus CTLA-4 blockade in lung cancer. Repertoires were generated with immunoSEQ multiplex PCR, while TCRdb's copy carries only in-frame clones and drops some. The sample lists around 71,000 clones, roughly 76% seen once, with 15% to 20% in the top ten. The source material was peripheral blood, sampled from a patient treated with radiotherapy plus ipilimumab. The receptors were sampled from a human donor with non-small cell lung cancer whose response to radiotherapy plus ipilimumab could not be evaluated. Some clones in this sample may be carry-over from other donors' samples.

The CDR3 region is CASSQSLYDEQYF. As DNA, the CDR3 is TGTGCCAGCTCCCAGTCCCTGTACGACGAGCAGTACTTC. This chain joins TRBV14 and TRBJ2-7; D call uncertain. The germline gives CDR1 SGHDN, CDR2 FVKESK. V gave up 8 bases and J gave up 5 bases, with 16 bases separating them. The CDR3 loop spans 13 amino acids.

This clone was recorded once. This chain links TRBV5-8 with TRBJ2-2; 10 nucleotides line up with TRBD2. Germline CDR1 is SGHTS and CDR2 is YDEGEE. The CDR3 is 15 residues long. Trimming cost V 1 base and J 4 bases; bases outside gene matches: 1. The CDR3 loop is CASSLPSGGTGELFF. The DNA of the CDR3 is TGTGCCAGCAGCTTGCCTAGCGGGGGCACCGGGGAGCTGTTTTTT.

V and J are TRBV28 and TRBJ2-7, with D possibly matching TRBD2 (5 bases). This CDR3 is 12 amino acids long. With 4 bases removed from V and 7 bases from J, the gap between germline ends came to 11 bases. Germline V lookup: CDR1 MDHEN, CDR2 SYDVKM. The DNA of the CDR3 is TGTGCCAGCAGTTCCCCCCCGGGGGAGCAGTACTTC. Its translation is CASSSPPGEQYF.

J is TRBJ1-4 and V is TRBV7-8, with 11 positions matching TRBD1. The CDR3 sequence is 19 residues long. CDR1 and CDR2 from the germline V gene are SGHVS and FQNEAQ. Germline trimming cut 5 bases from V and 7 bases from J; bases unmatched to any gene: 18. The CDR3 nucleotides are TGTGCCAGCAGCAACCGTTGGGACAGGGGGACCGGCAATGCTGAAAAACTGTTTTTT. This sequence encodes CASSNRWDRGTGNAEKLFF.

This sequence joins TRBV6-6 and TRBJ1-3; perhaps TRBD1 as D (5 bases). CDR1 MNHNY and CDR2 SVGAGI come from the germline V gene (reference sequence). This CDR3 contains 15 residues. Trimming removed 6 bases at V and 4 bases at J, with 16 bases between. In DNA, the CDR3 is TGTGCCAGCAGGGGAGCGGGGGTTCTAGGAAACACCATATATTTT. Protein sequence: CASRGAGVLGNTIYF.

The V gene is TRBV28, the J gene TRBJ1-5; 9 bases align to TRBD1. The CDR3 sequence is 15 residues long. The germline V gene has CDR1 MDHEN and CDR2 SYDVKM. V gave up 6 bases and J gave up 0 bases; unmatched junction bases: 3. In nucleotides, the CDR3 is TGTGCCAGCAGGGCGGACAGGGGTAGCAATCAGCCCCAGCATTTT. Translation gives CASRADRGSNQPQHF.

This sequence joins TRBV2 and TRBJ1-5; 7 bases fit TRBD1. The CDR3 runs to 17 residues. V lost 8 bases and J lost 1; bases outside the gene matches: 14. In germline, CDR1 is SNHLY, CDR2 FYNNEI. CDR3 nucleotide sequence: TGTGCCAGCGAAGAGAGAGTGGGCAGGGGGAGCAATCAGCCCCAGCATTTT. Translating it yields CASEERVGRGSNQPQHF.

V and J are TRBV4-1 and TRBJ1-1; no definite D call. Deletions cut 5 bases from V and 1 base from J, with 17 bases between. The CDR3 length is 16 residues. Germline V gene data show CDR1 as MGHRA and CDR2 as YSYEKL. The CDR3 loop reads CASSGTFQTGNTEAFF. CDR3 nucleotides: TGCGCCAGCAGCGGTACTTTTCAAACGGGGAACACTGAAGCTTTCTTT.

The chain has TRBV5-8 and TRBJ2-2; 7 nucleotides match TRBD1. This CDR3 spans 15 amino acids. CDR1 and CDR2 (germline): SGHTS, YDEGEE. J lost 4 bases, V lost 2 bases, and 5 bases had no gene match. This CDR3 is CASSFGQAGTGELFF. The DNA of the CDR3 is TGTGCCAGCAGCTTCGGACAGGCGGGCACCGGGGAGCTGTTTTTT. The variable domain in full, with the rest retrieved from reference TRBV5-8 and TRBJ2-2, is EAGVTQSPTHLIKTRGQQATLRCSPISGHTSVYWYQQALGLGLQFLLWYDEGEERNRGNFPPRFSGRQFPNYSSELNVNALELEDSALYLCASSFGQAGTGELFFGEGSRLTVL.

Comment on this clone: Other DNA sequences of this sample code for an identical CDR3. V gene TRBV2 combines with J gene TRBJ2-7, with TRBD1 matching over 9 bases. The junction had 8 bases not matched to a gene; V was cut back by 3 bases and J by 5 bases. This CDR3 has 15 residues. CDR1 is SNHLY and CDR2 is FYNNEI in the germline V gene. CDR3: CASSEAWDREDEQYF. The DNA of the CDR3 is TGTGCCAGCAGTGAGGCCTGGGACAGGGAAGACGAGCAGTACTTC.

This clone was seen just once. V usage is TRBV28 and J usage is TRBJ1-5; no reliable D call. With 6 bases removed from V and 7 bases from J, the gap between germline ends came to 19 bases. Germline V lookup: CDR1 MDHEN, CDR2 SYDVKM. The CDR3 is 15 residues long. The CDR3 loop reads CASSPPAGFQQPQHF. The CDR3 DNA reads as TGTGCCAGCAGCCCCCCGGCCGGGTTCCAGCAGCCCCAGCATTTT.

This clone showed up just a few times. In DNA, the CDR3 is TGTGCCAGCATGTCAGGCTCCTATAATTCACCCCTCCACTTT. Protein sequence: CASMSGSYNSPLHF. The rearrangement uses TRBV7-8 and TRBJ1-6; D gene ambiguous. Trimming stripped 7 bases from V and 0 bases from J, with 7 bases between. This CDR3 has 14 amino acids. Per germline, CDR1 SGHVS and CDR2 FQNEAQ.

V and J are TRBV2 and TRBJ2-5; the D gene is possibly TRBD2 (5 bases). The CDR3 sequence is 13 residues long. The germline V and J ends were trimmed by 6 bases and 5 bases, with 13 bases remaining between them. Germline CDR1 reads SNHLY; CDR2 reads FYNNEI. CDR3 bases: TGTGCCAGCAGACCGGGCCGCGGGGAGACCCAGTACTTC. As protein: CASRPGRGETQYF. Together with reference TRBV2 and TRBJ2-5, the CDR3 gives the full variable domain: EPEVTQTPSHQVTQMGQEVILRCVPISNHLYFYWYRQILGQKVEFLVSFYNNEISEKSEIFDDQFSVERPDGSNFTLKIRSTKLEDSAMYFCASRPGRGETQYFGPGTRLLVL.

This chain connects TRBV9 to TRBJ2-2; 7 bases are a match to TRBD2. The CDR3 covers 15 residues. V was pared by 4 bases and J by 5 bases, with 8 bases of the junction left unmatched. Germline lookup yields CDR1 SGDLS and CDR2 YYNGEE. The CDR3 protein is CASSPRGLPTGELFF. CDR3 in DNA: TGTGCCAGCAGCCCCCGGGGACTACCAACCGGGGAGCTGTTTTTT.

The V and J genes are TRBV19 and TRBJ1-5, with 7 bases aligning to TRBD1. Germline V CDR1 and CDR2: LNHDA, SQIVND (reference sequence). CDR3 length: 15 residues. V lost 3 bases, J lost 5 bases, and 7 bases stayed unmatched. CDR3 amino acids: CASSIRGTVYQPQHF. The CDR3 DNA follows: TGTGCCAGTAGTATTAGGGGGACAGTCTATCAGCCCCAGCATTTT. Supplemented by reference TRBV19 and TRBJ1-5, the full variable domain reads DGGITQSPKYLFRKEGQNVTLSCEQNLNHDAMYWYRQDPGQGLRLIYYSQIVNDFQKGDIAEGYSVSREKKESFPLTVTSAQKNPTAFYLCASSIRGTVYQPQHFGDGTRLSIL.

This clone occurred once. This chain joins TRBV5-1 and TRBJ1-2, with D perhaps TRBD1 (5 bases). V was clipped by 4 bases and J by 3 bases, with 13 bases between them. This CDR3 is 14 amino acids long. Looked up from germline, CDR1 is SGHRS and CDR2 is YFSETQ. The CDR3 is CASSPGGVDYGYTF. For the CDR3, the DNA is TGCGCCAGCAGCCCCGGAGGGGTCGACTATGGCTACACCTTC.

The genes are TRBV9 and TRBJ1-6, with 9 bases lining up with TRBD1. Trimming removed 4 bases from V and 8 bases from J; junction bases left unmatched: 4. This CDR3 has 14 residues. The germline gives CDR1 SGDLS, CDR2 YYNGEE. CDR3 amino acids: CASSLGQGDSPLHF. CDR3 coding DNA: TGTGCCAGCAGCTTGGGACAGGGAGATTCACCCCTCCACTTT.

The chain carries TRBV5-4 and TRBJ2-7; perhaps TRBD2 as D (7 bases). This CDR3 is built from 12 residues. Germline CDR1 is SGHNT and CDR2 is YYREEE (reference sequence). V dropped 3 bases and J dropped 12 bases, with 16 bases sitting between them. Here the CDR3 DNA reads TGTGCCAGCAGCTCCAGGGAGGGGGATATGTACTTC. It encodes CASSSREGDMYF.

The chain has TRBV9 and TRBJ2-1; 8 bases agree with TRBD2. The CDR3 sequence is 16 residues long. Germline V gene data show CDR1 as SGDLS and CDR2 as YYNGEE. With V trimmed by 5 bases and J by 8 bases, 15 bases remained unmatched. Written as DNA, the CDR3 is TGTGCCAGCAGTTCCCACGGGGGGGCTCCCATCGATGAGCAGTTCTTC. It codes for CASSSHGGAPIDEQFF.

The table lists this clone with a few counts. The J gene is TRBJ2-1, the V gene TRBV7-9; D is perhaps TRBD1 (6 bases). Trimming left V 5 bases short and J 3 bases short, with 11 bases between. CDR3 length: 14 residues. CDR1 and CDR2 (germline): SEHNR, FQNEAQ (reference sequence). The CDR3 sequence is CASSPDRYYNEQFF. For the CDR3, the DNA is TGTGCCAGCAGCCCGGACAGATACTACAATGAGCAGTTCTTC.

The chain employs TRBV2 and TRBJ1-4; tentatively, D is TRBD1 (6 bases). This CDR3 contains 14 residues. Deletions cut 5 bases from V and 2 bases from J, with 9 bases between. The germline CDR1 and CDR2 sequences are SNHLY and FYNNEI. This CDR3 is CASSYRDTNEKLFF. In DNA form, the CDR3 reads TGTGCCAGCAGTTACAGGGATACTAATGAAAAACTGTTTTTT.

The sample holds a few counts of this clone. The rearrangement uses TRBV4-3 and TRBJ2-2; 7 bases match TRBD1. J was trimmed by 1 base and V by 2 bases; bases with no gene match: 4. Germline V CDR1 and CDR2: LGHNA, YSLEER. The CDR3 runs 16 residues. For the CDR3, the DNA is TGCGCCAGCAGCCAACCTTGGACAGGGAACACCGGGGAGCTGTTTTTT. Protein: CASSQPWTGNTGELFF.

This clone was found a few times. V is TRBV5-1 and J is TRBJ1-2; unclear D gene. This CDR3 comprises 14 residues. Germline values: CDR1 SGHRS, CDR2 YFSETQ. The V gene lost 0 bases and the J gene lost 4 bases, with 10 bases spanning the gap. CDR3 DNA sequence: TGCGCCAGCAGCTTGGATGGGAGTCTCTATGGCTACACCTTC. It codes for CASSLDGSLYGYTF.

The chain links TRBV4-3 to TRBJ1-3; D ambiguous. Germline V lookup: CDR1 LGHNA, CDR2 YSLEER. This CDR3 region has 15 residues. Trimming took off 0 bases at V and 4 bases at J, with 10 bases between the two ends. CDR3 sequence reads: CASSQEKLHGNTIYF. For the CDR3, the DNA is TGCGCCAGCAGCCAAGAGAAACTCCACGGAAACACCATATATTTT.

This clone showed up just once. The chain couples TRBV5-1 to TRBJ2-1; the match to TRBD2 covers 7 bases. The ends lost 2 bases at V and 8 bases at J; junction bases unmatched: 10. This CDR3 is 15 amino acids long. Germline V gene data show CDR1 as SGHRS and CDR2 as YFSETQ. CDR3 sequence (DNA): TGCGCCAGCAGCTTAGGACTAGGTGAATTGGATGAGCAGTTCTTC. Its protein is CASSLGLGELDEQFF.